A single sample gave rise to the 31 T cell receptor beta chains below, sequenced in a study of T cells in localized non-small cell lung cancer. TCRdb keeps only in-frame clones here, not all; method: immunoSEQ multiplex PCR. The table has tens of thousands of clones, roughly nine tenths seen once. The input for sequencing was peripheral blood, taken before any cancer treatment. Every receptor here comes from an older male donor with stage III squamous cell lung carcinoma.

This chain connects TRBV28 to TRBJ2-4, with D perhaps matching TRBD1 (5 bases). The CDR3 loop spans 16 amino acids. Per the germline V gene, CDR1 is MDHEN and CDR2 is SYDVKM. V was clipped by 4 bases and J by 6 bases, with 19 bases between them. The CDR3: CASSSYKWQGGNIQYF. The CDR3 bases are TGTGCCAGCAGTTCCTATAAGTGGCAGGGCGGAAACATTCAGTACTTC.

The CDR3 spells CASSRSGGQQETQYF. Written as DNA, the CDR3 is TGTGCCAGCAGCCGTAGCGGGGGCCAGCAAGAGACCCAGTACTTC. This rearrangement joins TRBV7-2 to TRBJ2-5; 9 bases fit TRBD2. Germline lookup yields CDR1 SGHTA and CDR2 FQGNSA. This CDR3 region has 15 residues. J gave up 2 bases and V 5 bases, and 6 bases lay outside the gene matches.

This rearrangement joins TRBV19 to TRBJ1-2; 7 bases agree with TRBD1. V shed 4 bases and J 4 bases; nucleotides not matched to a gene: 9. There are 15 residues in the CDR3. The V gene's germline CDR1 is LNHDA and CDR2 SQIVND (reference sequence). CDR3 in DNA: TGTGCCAGTAGTAAAAAACGGGACAGCTTCTATGGCTACACCTTC. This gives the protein CASSKKRDSFYGYTF.

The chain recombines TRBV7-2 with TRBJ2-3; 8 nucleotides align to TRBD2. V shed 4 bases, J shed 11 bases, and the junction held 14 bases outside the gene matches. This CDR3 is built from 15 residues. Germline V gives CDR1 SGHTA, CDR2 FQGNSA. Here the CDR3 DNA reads TGTGCCAGCAGCTCCTCATTGGCGGGGGGTTTCGAGCAGTATTTT. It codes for CASSSSLAGGFEQYF. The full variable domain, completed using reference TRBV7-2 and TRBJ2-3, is GAGVSQSPSNKVTEKGKDVELRCDPISGHTALYWYRQSLGQGLEFLIYFQGNSAPDKSGLPSDRFSAERTGGSVSTLTIQRTQQEDSAVYLCASSSSLAGGFEQYFGPGTRLTVL.

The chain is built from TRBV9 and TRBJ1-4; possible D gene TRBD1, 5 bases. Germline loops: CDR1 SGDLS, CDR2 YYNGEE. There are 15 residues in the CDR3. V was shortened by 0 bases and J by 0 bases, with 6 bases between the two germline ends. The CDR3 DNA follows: TGTGCCAGCAGCGTAGAAGGGGCAACTAATGAAAAACTGTTTTTT. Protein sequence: CASSVEGATNEKLFF.

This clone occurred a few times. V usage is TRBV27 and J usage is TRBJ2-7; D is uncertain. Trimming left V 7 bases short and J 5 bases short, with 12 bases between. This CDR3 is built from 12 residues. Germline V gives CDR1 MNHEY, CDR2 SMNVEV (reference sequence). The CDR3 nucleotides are TGTGCCAGCAAGGGAAGGGTCCACGAGCAGTACTTC. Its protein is CASKGRVHEQYF.

This CDR3 is CASSPQGPGELFF. The CDR3 nucleotides read TGTGCCAGCAGCCCACAGGGGCCCGGGGAGCTGTTTTTT. The J gene is TRBJ2-2, the V gene TRBV13; 7 nucleotides align to TRBD1. V shed 5 bases and J 6 bases; nucleotides not matched to a gene: 3. The CDR3 has 13 amino acids. Germline V gives CDR1 PRHDT, CDR2 FYEKMQ (reference sequence).

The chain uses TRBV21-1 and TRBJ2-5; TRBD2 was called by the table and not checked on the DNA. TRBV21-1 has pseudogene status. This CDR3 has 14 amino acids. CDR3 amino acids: CASRLRRLGETQYF. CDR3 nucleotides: TGTGCCAGCAGGCTTAGGCGGTTAGGAGAGACCCAGTACTTC.

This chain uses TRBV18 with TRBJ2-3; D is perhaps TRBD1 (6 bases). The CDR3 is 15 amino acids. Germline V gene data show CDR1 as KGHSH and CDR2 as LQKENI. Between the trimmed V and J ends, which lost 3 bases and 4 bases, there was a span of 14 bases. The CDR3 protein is CASSPDNRDPDTQYF. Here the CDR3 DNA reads TGTGCCAGCTCACCCGATAACAGGGACCCAGATACGCAGTATTTT.

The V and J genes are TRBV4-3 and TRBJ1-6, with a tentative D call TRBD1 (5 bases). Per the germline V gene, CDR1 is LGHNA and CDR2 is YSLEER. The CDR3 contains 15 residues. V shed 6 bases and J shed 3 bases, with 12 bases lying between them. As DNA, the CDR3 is TGCGCCAGCAGTCTCCAGGGTAACTATAATTCACCCCTCCACTTT. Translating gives CASSLQGNYNSPLHF.

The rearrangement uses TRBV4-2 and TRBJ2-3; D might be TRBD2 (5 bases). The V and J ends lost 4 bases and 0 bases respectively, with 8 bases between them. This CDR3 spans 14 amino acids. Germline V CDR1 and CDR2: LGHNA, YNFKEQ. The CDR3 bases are TGTGCCAGCAGCCCTTGGAGGAGCACAGATACGCAGTATTTT. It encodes CASSPWRSTDTQYF.

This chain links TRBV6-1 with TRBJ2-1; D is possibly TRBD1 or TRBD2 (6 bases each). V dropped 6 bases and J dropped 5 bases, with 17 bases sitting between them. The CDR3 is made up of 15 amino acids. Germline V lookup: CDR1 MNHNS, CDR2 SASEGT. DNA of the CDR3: TGTGCCAGCAGCGAGGGGGGAATCCGCAACAATGAGCAGTTCTTC. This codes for CASSEGGIRNNEQFF.

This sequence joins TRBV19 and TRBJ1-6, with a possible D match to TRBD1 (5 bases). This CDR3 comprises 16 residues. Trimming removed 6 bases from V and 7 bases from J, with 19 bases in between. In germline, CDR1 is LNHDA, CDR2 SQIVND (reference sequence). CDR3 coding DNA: TGTGCCAGTAGCCCCCCGGGCACAGGATCCAATTCACCCCTCCACTTT. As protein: CASSPPGTGSNSPLHF.

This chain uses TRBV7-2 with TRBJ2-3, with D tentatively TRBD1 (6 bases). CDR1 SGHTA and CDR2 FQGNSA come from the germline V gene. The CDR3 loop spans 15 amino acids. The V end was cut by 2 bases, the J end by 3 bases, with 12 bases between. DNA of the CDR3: TGTGCCAGCAGCTTACAGGGGTCGAGGACAGATACGCAGTATTTT. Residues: CASSLQGSRTDTQYF. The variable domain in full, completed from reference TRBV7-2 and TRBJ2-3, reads GAGVSQSPSNKVTEKGKDVELRCDPISGHTALYWYRQSLGQGLEFLIYFQGNSAPDKSGLPSDRFSAERTGGSVSTLTIQRTQQEDSAVYLCASSLQGSRTDTQYFGPGTRLTVL.

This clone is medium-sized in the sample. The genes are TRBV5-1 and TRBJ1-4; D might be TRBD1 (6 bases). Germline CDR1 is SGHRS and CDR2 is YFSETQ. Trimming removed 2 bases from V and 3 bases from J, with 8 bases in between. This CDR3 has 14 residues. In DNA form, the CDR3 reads TGCGCCAGCAGCTTAACAGGGCCTAATGAAAAACTGTTTTTT. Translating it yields CASSLTGPNEKLFF.

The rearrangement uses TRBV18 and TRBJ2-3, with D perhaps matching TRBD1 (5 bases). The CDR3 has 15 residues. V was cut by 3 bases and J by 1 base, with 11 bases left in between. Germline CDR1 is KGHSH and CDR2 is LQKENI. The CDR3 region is CASSPTPTGTDTQYF. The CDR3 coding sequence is TGTGCCAGCTCACCGACCCCGACAGGCACAGATACGCAGTATTTT.

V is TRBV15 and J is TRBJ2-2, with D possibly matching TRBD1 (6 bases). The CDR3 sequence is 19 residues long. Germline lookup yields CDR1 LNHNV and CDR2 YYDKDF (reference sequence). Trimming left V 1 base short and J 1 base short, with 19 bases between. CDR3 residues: CATSRVISRDTLNTGELFF. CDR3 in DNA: TGTGCCACCAGCAGAGTGATTTCTAGGGACACCTTGAACACCGGGGAGCTGTTTTTT.

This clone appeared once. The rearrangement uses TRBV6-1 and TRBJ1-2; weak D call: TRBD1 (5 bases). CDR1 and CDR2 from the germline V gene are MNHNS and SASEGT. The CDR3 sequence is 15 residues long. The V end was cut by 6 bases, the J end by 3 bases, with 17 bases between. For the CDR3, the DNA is TGTGCCAGCAGGCCTTTGGGGGGGAGAGACTATGGCTACACCTTC. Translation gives CASRPLGGRDYGYTF.

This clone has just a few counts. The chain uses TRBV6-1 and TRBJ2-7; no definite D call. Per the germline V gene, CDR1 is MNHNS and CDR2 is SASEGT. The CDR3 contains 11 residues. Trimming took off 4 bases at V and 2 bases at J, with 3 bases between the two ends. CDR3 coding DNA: TGTGCCAGCAGTGCCGCCTACGAGCAGTACGTC. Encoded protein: CASSAAYEQYV.

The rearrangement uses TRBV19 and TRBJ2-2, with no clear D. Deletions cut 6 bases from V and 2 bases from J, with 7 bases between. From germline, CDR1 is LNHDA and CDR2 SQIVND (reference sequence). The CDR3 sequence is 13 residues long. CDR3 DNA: TGTGCCAGTAGCCTGGTCAACACCGGGGAGCTGTTTTTT. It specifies CASSLVNTGELFF.

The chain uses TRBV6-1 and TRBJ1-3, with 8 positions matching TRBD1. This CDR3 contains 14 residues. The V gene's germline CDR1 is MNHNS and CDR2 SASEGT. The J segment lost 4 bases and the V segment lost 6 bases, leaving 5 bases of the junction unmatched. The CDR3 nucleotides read TGTGCCAGCAGGCCGGACAGGGTCGGAAACACCATATATTTT. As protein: CASRPDRVGNTIYF.

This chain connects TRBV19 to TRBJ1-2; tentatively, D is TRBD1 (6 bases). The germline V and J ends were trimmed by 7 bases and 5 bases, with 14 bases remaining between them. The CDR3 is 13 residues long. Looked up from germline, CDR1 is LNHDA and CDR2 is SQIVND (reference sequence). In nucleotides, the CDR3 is TGTGCCAGTAAAGAGACAGGAGAATATGGCTACACCTTC. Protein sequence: CASKETGEYGYTF.

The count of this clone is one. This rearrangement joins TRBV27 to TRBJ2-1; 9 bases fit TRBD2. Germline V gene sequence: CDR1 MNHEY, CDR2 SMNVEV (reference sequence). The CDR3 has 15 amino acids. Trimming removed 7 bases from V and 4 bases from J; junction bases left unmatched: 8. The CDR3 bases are TGTGCCAGCACTCGTGAGGCGGGGGGGTACAATGAGCAGTTCTTC. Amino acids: CASTREAGGYNEQFF.

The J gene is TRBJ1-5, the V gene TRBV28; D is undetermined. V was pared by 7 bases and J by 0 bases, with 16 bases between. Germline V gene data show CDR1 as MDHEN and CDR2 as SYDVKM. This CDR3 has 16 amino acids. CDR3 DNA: TGTGCCAGCACATACGGGGATTGGAATAGCAATCAGCCCCAGCATTTT. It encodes CASTYGDWNSNQPQHF.

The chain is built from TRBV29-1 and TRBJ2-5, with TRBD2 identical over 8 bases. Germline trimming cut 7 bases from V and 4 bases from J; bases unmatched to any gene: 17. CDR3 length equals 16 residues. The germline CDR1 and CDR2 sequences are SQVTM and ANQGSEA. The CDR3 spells CSARAGLVTGGETQYF. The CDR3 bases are TGCAGCGCCCGGGCGGGACTAGTGACTGGAGGAGAGACCCAGTACTTC.

CDR3: CASSLGSGGTYNEQFF. As DNA, the CDR3 is TGTGCCAGCAGCTTAGGTAGCGGGGGAACCTACAATGAGCAGTTCTTC. V and J are TRBV7-6 and TRBJ2-1; 9 bases align to TRBD2. The CDR3 contains 16 residues. CDR1 and CDR2 from the germline V gene are SGHVS and FNYEAQ. Trimming at V came to 1 base and at J to 2 bases, leaving 3 bases not matched to a gene.

CDR3 sequence reads: CASSSLQGDDTEAFF. The CDR3 DNA reads TGCGCCAGCAGCTCCTTACAGGGGGACGACACTGAAGCTTTCTTT. V gene TRBV5-1 combines with J gene TRBJ1-1, with 8 bases identical to TRBD1. Germline V gene lookup returns CDR1 SGHRS and CDR2 YFSETQ. V lost 3 bases and J lost 3; bases outside the gene matches: 7. The CDR3 spans 15 residues.

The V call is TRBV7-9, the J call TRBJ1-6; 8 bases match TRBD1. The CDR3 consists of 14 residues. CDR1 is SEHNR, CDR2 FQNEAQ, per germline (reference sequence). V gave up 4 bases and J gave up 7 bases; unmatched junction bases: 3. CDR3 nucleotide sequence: TGTGCCAGCAGCTCGGGACAGGAAAATTCACCCCTCCACTTT. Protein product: CASSSGQENSPLHF.

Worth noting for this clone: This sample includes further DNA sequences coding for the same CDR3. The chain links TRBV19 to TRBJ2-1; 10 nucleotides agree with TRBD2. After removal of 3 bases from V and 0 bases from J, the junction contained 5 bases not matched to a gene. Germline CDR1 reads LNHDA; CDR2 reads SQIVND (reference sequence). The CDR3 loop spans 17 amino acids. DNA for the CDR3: TGTGCCAGTAGTATGGGTCTAGCGGGGGTCTCCTACAATGAGCAGTTCTTC. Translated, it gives CASSMGLAGVSYNEQFF.

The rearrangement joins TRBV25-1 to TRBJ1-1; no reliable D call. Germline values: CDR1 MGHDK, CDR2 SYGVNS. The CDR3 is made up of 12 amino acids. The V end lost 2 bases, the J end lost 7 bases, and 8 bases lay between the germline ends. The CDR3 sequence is CASSEMGIEAFF. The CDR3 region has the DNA TGTGCCAGCAGTGAAATGGGTATTGAAGCTTTCTTT.

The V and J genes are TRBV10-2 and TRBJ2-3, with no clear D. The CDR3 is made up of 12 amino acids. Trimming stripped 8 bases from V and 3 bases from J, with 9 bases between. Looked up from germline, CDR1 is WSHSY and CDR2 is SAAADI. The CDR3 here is CASAQSTDTQYF. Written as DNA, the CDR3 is TGCGCCAGCGCACAGTCGACAGATACGCAGTATTTT.